These 28 T cell receptor beta chains share one sample of origin, sequenced in a study of identical twins. TCRdb fed the 5' RACE reads into MiXCR, producing one record per CDR3 protein. The repertoire includes around 370,000 distinct CDR3 sequences, about 9% of them detected once, and roughly 8.9% sits in the top ten. Sequenced input: naive T cells sorted from blood. These receptors all stem from a woman aged 45 to 65 in good health.

This clonotype has at least ten counts. This rearrangement joins TRBV5-1 to TRBJ2-1, with 10 bases aligning to TRBD2. V shed 2 bases, J shed 2 bases, and the junction held 7 bases outside the gene matches. The CDR3 runs to 17 residues. Germline lookup yields CDR1 SGHRS and CDR2 YFSETQ. This chain's CDR3 is CASSFPSSGSPYNEQFF. Here the CDR3 DNA reads TGCGCCAGCAGCTTCCCCTCTAGCGGGAGCCCCTACAATGAGCAGTTCTTC. The entire variable domain, with the rest obtained from reference TRBV5-1 and TRBJ2-1, is as follows: KAGVTQTPRYLIKTRGQQVTLSCSPISGHRSVSWYQQTPGQGLQFLFEYFSETQRNKGNFPGRFSGRQFSNSRSEMNVSTLELGDSALYLCASSFPSSGSPYNEQFFGPGTRLTVL.

This clonotype was detected many times. The chain combines TRBV29-1 with TRBJ2-1, with 12 bases fitting TRBD2. V lost 4 bases to trimming and J lost 7 bases; unmatched junction nucleotides: 2. This CDR3 has 13 amino acids. Germline-derived CDR1 and CDR2 are SQVTM and ANQGSEA. CDR3 DNA sequence: TGCAGCGTTGGACTAGCGGGAGATAATGAGCAGTTCTTC. Its translation: CSVGLAGDNEQFF.

The rearrangement joins TRBV29-1 to TRBJ2-5, with D unresolved. The V gene lost 7 bases and the J gene lost 4 bases, with 16 bases spanning the gap. The CDR3 is 13 amino acids. The germline V gene has CDR1 SQVTM and CDR2 ANQGSEA. In DNA form, the CDR3 reads TGCAGCGCCACGGGTGGTTGGGGAGAGACCCAGTACTTC. It specifies CSATGGWGETQYF.

This clonotype was detected ten times or more. V usage is TRBV11-2 and J usage is TRBJ2-2; the D gene could be TRBD1 or TRBD2 (6 bases each). Trimming took off 4 bases at V and 7 bases at J, with 16 bases between the two ends. In germline, CDR1 is SGHAT, CDR2 FQNNGV. This CDR3 has 15 amino acids. The CDR3 region is CASSSIGGLGGELFF. The CDR3 coding sequence is TGTGCCAGCAGCTCCATTGGGGGGCTGGGCGGGGAGCTGTTTTTT. Looking up the rest from reference TRBV11-2 and TRBJ2-2 gives the full variable domain: EAGVAQSPRYKIIEKRQSVAFWCNPISGHATLYWYQQILGQGPKLLIQFQNNGVVDDSQLPKDRFSAERLKGVDSTLKIQPAKLEDSAVYLCASSSIGGLGGELFFGEGSRLTVL.

The J gene is TRBJ2-7, the V gene TRBV11-2, with D possibly matching TRBD1 (6 bases). CDR3 length: 12 residues. Per the germline V gene, CDR1 is SGHAT and CDR2 is FQNNGV. Between the trimmed V and J ends, which lost 3 bases and 5 bases, there was a span of 8 bases. DNA of the CDR3: TGTGCCAGCAGCTTCAGGGGCCACGAGCAGTACTTC. Translated: CASSFRGHEQYF.

V and J are TRBV29-1 and TRBJ1-3; D perhaps matches TRBD1 (5 bases). This CDR3 region has 14 residues. Germline V gene sequence: CDR1 SQVTM, CDR2 ANQGSEA. V was pared by 3 bases and J by 2 bases, with 11 bases between. The CDR3 coding sequence is TGCAGCGTTGATCTGGCAGGGACTGGAAACACCATATATTTT. Translating gives CSVDLAGTGNTIYF.

With regard to this clonotype: One end of the junction does not line up with germline, which may come from a read error. J is TRBJ2-1 and V is TRBV20-1; 11 bases align to TRBD2. The CDR3 spans 14 residues. Germline V lookup: CDR1 DFQATT, CDR2 SNEGSKA (reference sequence). The chain's CDR3 is CSARDYGLAGGSVF. The CDR3 DNA is TGCAGTGCTAGAGATTATGGTCTAGCGGGAGGTTCGGTCTTC.

Notes on this clonotype: One end of the junction is discordant with germline, which a read error may explain. V usage is TRBV12-3 or TRBV12-4 and J usage is TRBJ2-5; possible D gene TRBD2, 5 bases. CDR3 length: 13 residues. For the CDR3, the DNA is TGTGCCAGCAGTTTTGGTCTAGCAGAGACCCTGTACTTC. Protein product: CASSFGLAETLYF.

CDR3 nucleotides: TGCGCCAGCAGCGGGGGACTGAAAAACATTCAGTACTTC. Encoded protein: CASSGGLKNIQYF. The rearrangement joins TRBV5-1 to TRBJ2-4, with D perhaps matching TRBD2 (6 bases). Trimming pared 4 bases from V and 4 bases from J, leaving 9 bases between. Looked up from germline, CDR1 is SGHRS and CDR2 is YFSETQ. The CDR3 covers 13 residues.

This clonotype appeared many times. This chain connects TRBV10-3 to TRBJ2-3, with D perhaps TRBD2 (5 bases). CDR3 length: 14 residues. Trimming shortened V by 4 bases and J by 1 base, and 9 bases separated the two germline ends. Germline CDR1 ENHRY, CDR2 SYGVKD. CDR3 sequence (DNA): TGTGCCATCAGTGTCGAGGGAGGCACAGATACGCAGTATTTT. It is translated as CAISVEGGTDTQYF.

This clonotype was seen a few times. The CDR3 spells CASSYLIGQGNQPQHF. As DNA, the CDR3 is TGTGCCAGCAGTTACCTGATCGGACAGGGCAATCAGCCCCAGCATTTT. The rearrangement links TRBV12-3 or TRBV12-4 to TRBJ1-5; 7 nucleotides align to TRBD1. Losses at the gene ends were 4 bases for V and 2 bases for J; bases not matched to a gene: 8. The CDR3 runs 16 residues.

The chain has TRBV1 and TRBJ1-2; the table's D call, TRBD1, has no DNA check behind it. TRBV1 is described as a pseudogene. The CDR3 extends over 13 amino acids. The CDR3 loop reads CTSAGTGVYGYTF. The CDR3 nucleotides are TGCACCAGCGCAGGGACAGGGGTCTATGGCTACACCTTC.

This clonotype was recorded many times. The CDR3 DNA follows: TGCGCCAGCGCACTAGCGGGATATGAGACCCAGTACTTC. Its translation: CASALAGYETQYF. This sequence joins TRBV5-1 and TRBJ2-5; 10 positions match TRBD2. The CDR3 runs to 13 residues. Germline CDR1 and CDR2: SGHRS and YFSETQ. Trimming removed 7 bases from V and 5 bases from J; junction bases left unmatched: 5.

This clonotype came up a few times. V is TRBV5-1 and J is TRBJ1-6; no definite D call. Germline V CDR1 and CDR2: SGHRS, YFSETQ. This CDR3 comprises 17 residues. Deletions cut 4 bases from V and 0 bases from J, with 14 bases between. For the CDR3, the DNA is TGCGCCAGCAGCCGGGAGGGTCAGAGCTCCTATAATTCACCCCTCCACTTT. It codes for CASSREGQSSYNSPLHF.

V gene TRBV6-5 combines with J gene TRBJ2-6; 8 bases are a match to TRBD1. This CDR3 has 15 residues. Trimming at V came to 6 bases and at J to 4 bases, leaving 5 bases not matched to a gene. Germline values: CDR1 MNHEY, CDR2 SVGAGI. The CDR3 DNA sequence: TGTGCCAGCAGCCCGACAGGGGTCGGGGCCAACGTCCTGACTTTC. Translation gives CASSPTGVGANVLTF.

J is TRBJ2-2 and V is TRBV18; TRBD1 or TRBD2 may be the D gene (5 bases each). The V gene's germline CDR1 is KGHSH and CDR2 LQKENI. The CDR3 extends over 14 amino acids. Trimming took 3 bases from V and 4 from J, leaving 9 bases between them. The CDR3 sequence is CASSPKGSTGELFF. As DNA, the CDR3 is TGTGCCAGCTCACCTAAGGGGAGCACCGGGGAGCTGTTTTTT.

The chain has TRBV7-2 and TRBJ2-1; TRBD2 aligns across 14 bases. Trimming at V came to 4 bases and at J to 0 bases, leaving 8 bases not matched to a gene. The CDR3 totals 19 residues. The germline V gene encodes CDR1 SGHTA and CDR2 FQGNSA. CDR3 in DNA: TGTGCCAGCAGCTCGACTAGCGGGAGGGCTAGACTCTCCTACAATGAGCAGTTCTTC. Translating it yields CASSSTSGRARLSYNEQFF.

This clonotype was seen more than once but under ten times. The V gene is TRBV10-3, the J gene TRBJ2-7; 7 bases fit TRBD1. CDR1 ENHRY and CDR2 SYGVKD come from the germline V gene. Trimming at V came to 4 bases and at J to 3 bases, leaving 9 bases not matched to a gene. This CDR3 region has 15 residues. CDR3 coding DNA: TGTGCCATCAGTGCCGGGGACAGCGCGGACTACGAGCAGTACGTC. Amino acids: CAISAGDSADYEQYV.

Only a few counts were recorded for this clonotype. The chain has TRBV28 and TRBJ2-2, with 8 bases lining up with TRBD2. Losses at the gene ends were 8 bases for V and 4 bases for J; bases not matched to a gene: 9. The germline V gene has CDR1 MDHEN and CDR2 SYDVKM. The CDR3 covers 15 residues. The CDR3 reads CASRGGGLSTGELFF. The CDR3, as DNA: TGTGCCAGCCGGGGGGGGGGACTGAGCACCGGGGAGCTGTTTTTT.

The chain joins TRBV2 to TRBJ2-1, with TRBD2 matching over 10 bases. Germline V gene sequence: CDR1 SNHLY, CDR2 FYNNEI. V shed 7 bases, J shed 7 bases, and the junction held 1 base outside the gene matches. The CDR3 is made up of 12 amino acids. DNA for the CDR3: TGTGCCAGCAAGCGGGAGGGTAATGAGCAGTTCTTC. Amino acid sequence: CASKREGNEQFF.

At least ten counts were recorded for this clonotype. V is TRBV5-1 and J is TRBJ2-3, with TRBD1 matching over 11 bases. Per the germline V gene, CDR1 is SGHRS and CDR2 is YFSETQ. CDR3 length equals 18 residues. With V trimmed by 6 bases and J by 0 bases, 12 bases remained unmatched. The CDR3, as DNA: TGCGCCAGCACATTGGACAGGGGGCGCATCCTCAGCACAGATACGCAGTATTTT. Translation: CASTLDRGRILSTDTQYF.

This clonotype came up many times. The J gene is TRBJ2-4, the V gene TRBV12-3 or TRBV12-4, with TRBD1 identical over 7 bases. This CDR3 has 16 amino acids. Trimming removed 5 bases from V and 0 bases from J; junction bases left unmatched: 7. The DNA for the CDR3 is TGTGCCAGCAGTATCTGGACAGGATTAGCCAAAAACATTCAGTACTTC. This gives the protein CASSIWTGLAKNIQYF.

The V gene is TRBV7-9, the J gene TRBJ2-1; 9 bases agree with TRBD2. The ends lost 5 bases at V and 4 bases at J; junction bases unmatched: 6. The CDR3 is made up of 15 amino acids. Germline loops: CDR1 SEHNR, CDR2 FQNEAQ (reference sequence). CDR3 sequence reads: CASSRAGGDYNEQFF. In DNA, the CDR3 is TGTGCCAGCAGCAGAGCGGGAGGCGATTACAATGAGCAGTTCTTC. The variable domain in full, completed from reference TRBV7-9 and TRBJ2-1, reads DTGVSQNPRHKITKRGQNVTFRCDPISEHNRLYWYRQTLGQGPEFLTYFQNEAQLEKSRLLSDRFSAERPKGSFSTLEIQRTEQGDSAMYLCASSRAGGDYNEQFFGPGTRLTVL.

This clonotype was observed a handful of times. The CDR3 loop reads CASSSRGPGELFF. As DNA, the CDR3 is TGTGCCAGCAGTTCACGGGGTCCCGGGGAGCTGTTTTTT. The V gene is TRBV6-5, the J gene TRBJ2-2; D is possibly TRBD2 (5 bases). The V and J ends lost 4 bases and 6 bases respectively, with 9 bases between them. The CDR3 is 13 residues long. Germline V gene lookup returns CDR1 MNHEY and CDR2 SVGAGI.

This clonotype was seen ten or more times. The genes are TRBV10-3 and TRBJ2-6; D may be TRBD1 (6 bases). The CDR3 totals 16 residues. Per germline, CDR1 ENHRY and CDR2 SYGVKD. Between the trimmed V and J ends, which lost 10 bases and 0 bases, there was a span of 16 bases. The CDR3 coding sequence is TGTGCCAGCACCCCCAGGGGAAACTCTGGGGCCAACGTCCTGACTTTC. As protein: CASTPRGNSGANVLTF.

This clonotype has a handful of counts. The J gene is TRBJ2-3, the V gene TRBV29-1, with 7 nucleotides matching TRBD1. The trim removed 1 base at V and 4 bases at J, leaving 2 bases unmatched. The germline V gene has CDR1 SQVTM and CDR2 ANQGSEA. This CDR3 is built from 13 residues. CDR3: CSVEVGQADTQYF. The DNA for the CDR3 is TGCAGCGTTGAAGTAGGACAGGCAGATACGCAGTATTTT.

At least ten counts were recorded for this clonotype. J is TRBJ2-1 and V is TRBV7-2; 7 positions agree with TRBD2. Germline values: CDR1 SGHTA, CDR2 FQGNSA. V shed 5 bases and J 3 bases; nucleotides not matched to a gene: 7. This CDR3 spans 15 amino acids. CDR3 amino acids: CASSRASGRYNEQFF. The CDR3 DNA reads as TGTGCCAGCAGCAGAGCTAGCGGACGCTACAATGAGCAGTTCTTC.

This clonotype was counted ten times or more. The rearrangement joins TRBV4-1 to TRBJ1-3; D is ambiguous. The germline V and J ends were trimmed by 0 bases and 1 base, with 4 bases remaining between them. Germline V CDR1 and CDR2: MGHRA, YSYEKL. This CDR3 has 14 amino acids. CDR3 loop: CASSQERSGNTIYF. The CDR3 region has the DNA TGCGCCAGCAGCCAAGAACGTTCTGGAAACACCATATATTTT.